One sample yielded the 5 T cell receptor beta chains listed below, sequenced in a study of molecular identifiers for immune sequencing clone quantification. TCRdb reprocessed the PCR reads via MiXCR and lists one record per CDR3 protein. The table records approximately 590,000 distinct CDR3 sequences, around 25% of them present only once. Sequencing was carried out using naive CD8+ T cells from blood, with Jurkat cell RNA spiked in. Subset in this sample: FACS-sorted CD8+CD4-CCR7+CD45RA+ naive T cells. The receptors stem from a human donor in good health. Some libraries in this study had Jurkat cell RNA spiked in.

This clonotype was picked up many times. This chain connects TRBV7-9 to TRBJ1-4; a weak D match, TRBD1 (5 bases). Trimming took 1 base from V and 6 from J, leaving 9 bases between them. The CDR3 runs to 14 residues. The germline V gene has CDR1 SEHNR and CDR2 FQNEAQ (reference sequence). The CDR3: CASSLVGRDEKLFF. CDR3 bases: TGTGCCAGCAGCTTAGTGGGCAGGGATGAAAAACTGTTTTTT.

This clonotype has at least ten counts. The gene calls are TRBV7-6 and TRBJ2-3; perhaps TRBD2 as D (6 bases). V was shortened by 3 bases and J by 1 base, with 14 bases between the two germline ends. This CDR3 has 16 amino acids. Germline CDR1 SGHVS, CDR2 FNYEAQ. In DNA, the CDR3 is TGTGCCAGCAGCTTTACTGGCGGGACCGGCACAGATACGCAGTATTTT. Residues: CASSFTGGTGTDTQYF.

In DNA form, the CDR3 reads TGTGCCAGCAGTTCTCCTAGCGAGTACGAGCAGTACTTC. This codes for CASSSPSEYEQYF. This rearrangement joins TRBV12-3 or TRBV12-4 to TRBJ2-7; TRBD2 is a possible D gene (6 bases). Trimming took 4 bases from V and 4 from J, leaving 11 bases between them. The CDR3 contains 13 residues.

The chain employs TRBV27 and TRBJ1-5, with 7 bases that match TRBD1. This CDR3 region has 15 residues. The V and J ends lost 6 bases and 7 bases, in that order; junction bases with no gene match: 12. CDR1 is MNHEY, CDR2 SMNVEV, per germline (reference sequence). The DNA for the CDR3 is TGTGCCAGCAGCCTAACAGGGGCCCCGGGGCAGCCCCAGCATTTT. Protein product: CASSLTGAPGQPQHF.

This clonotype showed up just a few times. The CDR3 region is CASSQAAGVPSYEQYF. CDR3 nucleotides: TGCGCCAGCAGCCAAGCGGCGGGAGTGCCGTCCTACGAGCAGTACTTC. The chain employs TRBV4-3 and TRBJ2-7, with 7 bases fitting TRBD2. The germline CDR1 and CDR2 sequences are LGHNA and YSLEER. V lost 1 base and J lost 1; bases outside the gene matches: 7. The CDR3 covers 16 residues.